This T cell receptor beta chain was profiled in a study of graft-versus-host responses after intestinal transplantation. Graft samples were processed, releasing intraepithelial and lamina propria lymphocytes. Germline-derived CDR1 and CDR2 are SEHNR and FQNEAQ (reference sequence). The CDR3 consists of 14 residues. V lost 1 base and J lost 2, with 8 bases in between. As to this clone: Its antigen is not known. Different DNA sequences within this sample yield the same CDR3.

Study results and limitations: Graft-donor T cell macrochimerism in patients accompanied high graft-versus-host to host-versus-graft clonal ratios in allografts. Circulating GvH clone levels at their peak were associated with HvG declines (early post-transplant). There were GvH clones found in recipient marrow, and some of them appeared first in ileum or blood.

Some clones are missing from TCRdb's copy, which holds only in-frame ones; the method was immunoSEQ multiplex PCR. There are 25,000 to 30,000 clones in the sample; 65% to 80% occur only once, and approximately 2.8% lies in the top ten. Sequences were derived from ileum tissue, sampled 98 days after intestinal transplantation. This sequence was found in a human patient who received an intestinal transplant, so some T cells may come from the graft donor. The V gene is TRBV7-9, the J gene TRBJ1-2, with a possible D match to TRBD1 (6 bases). CDR3 nucleotide sequence: TGTGCCAGCAGCTTAGGTCAGGGGAACTATGGCTACACCTTC. The encoded protein is CASSLGQGNYGYTF.